This passage covers 18 T cell receptor beta chains from one sample sequenced in a study of cytomegalovirus exposure and HLA in healthy donors. PCR used 60 Vbeta primers and 13 Jbeta primers. This table comes from immunoSEQ multiplex PCR, and its TCRdb copy is limited to in-frame clones, with some not included. The table includes around 160,000 clones, about 72% detected once. Specimen: PBMCs. These receptor sequences come from a man aged 50-59 years in good health and CMV-seropositive.

V gene TRBV4-1 combines with J gene TRBJ1-5; TRBD1 aligns across 10 bases. The J segment lost 5 bases and the V segment lost 3 bases, leaving 7 bases of the junction unmatched. Germline V gives CDR1 MGHRA, CDR2 YSYEKL. This CDR3 comprises 16 residues. The CDR3 DNA is TGCGCCAGCAGCCACGCCGGACAGGGGGGGGATCAGCCCCAGCATTTT. It codes for CASSHAGQGGDQPQHF.

The V call is TRBV7-9, the J call TRBJ2-1; TRBD1 might be the D (5 bases). Per germline, CDR1 SEHNR and CDR2 FQNEAQ (reference sequence). There are 17 residues in the CDR3. Trimming removed 7 bases at V and 0 bases at J, with 19 bases between. CDR3 residues: CASILSQGTSSYNEQFF. Here the CDR3 DNA reads TGTGCCAGCATCCTATCTCAGGGTACGAGCTCCTACAATGAGCAGTTCTTC.

V gene TRBV4-1 combines with J gene TRBJ2-5, with a possible D match to TRBD1 (5 bases). Near its end, the DNA agrees better with TRBJ2-7, so the J call may be wrong. The CDR3 runs 14 residues. Germline values: CDR1 MGHRA, CDR2 YSYEKL. CDR3 bases: TGCGCCAGCAGCCAAGATTGGGGCCCCTACGAGCAGTACTTC. It codes for CASSQDWGPYEQYF.

V gene TRBV5-1 combines with J gene TRBJ2-3, with 7 nucleotides matching TRBD2. This CDR3 has 15 residues. The J segment lost 2 bases and the V segment lost 1 base, leaving 4 bases of the junction unmatched. Germline assignment: CDR1 SGHRS and CDR2 YFSETQ. The CDR3 here is CASSLRDYYTDTQYF. The CDR3, as DNA: TGCGCCAGCAGCTTGCGGGACTATTACACAGATACGCAGTATTTT.

This clone was counted between two and nine times. The rearrangement uses TRBV5-1 and TRBJ2-7; D unclear. The CDR3 sequence is 13 residues long. The V gene lost 0 bases and the J gene lost 3 bases, with 7 bases spanning the gap. CDR1 and CDR2 (germline): SGHRS, YFSETQ. This CDR3 is CASSLGTNYEQYF. In DNA, the CDR3 is TGCGCCAGCAGCTTGGGCACTAACTACGAGCAGTACTTC.

This clone showed up just once. The chain couples TRBV12-5 to TRBJ2-5; 7 positions agree with TRBD1. The germline V gene has CDR1 LGHNT and CDR2 FRNRAP. The V gene end was trimmed by 7 bases and the J gene end by 0 bases; junction bases not matched to a gene: 11. The CDR3 loop spans 16 amino acids. CDR3 amino acids: CASDRQGFGNQETQYF. DNA of the CDR3: TGTGCTAGTGATCGACAGGGTTTTGGGAACCAAGAGACCCAGTACTTC.

The J gene is TRBJ2-3, the V gene TRBV11-2; 11 nucleotides align to TRBD2. After removal of 1 base from V and 6 bases from J, the junction contained 6 bases not matched to a gene. Germline assignment: CDR1 SGHAT and CDR2 FQNNGV. The CDR3 runs to 16 residues. CDR3 coding DNA: TGTGCCAGCAGCTTAGGACTAGCGGGAATAGGGGATACGCAGTATTTT. Translating gives CASSLGLAGIGDTQYF.

The V and J genes are TRBV4-2 and TRBJ2-7; D remains ambiguous. Trimming stripped 4 bases from V and 2 bases from J, with 12 bases between. The CDR3 length is 14 residues. CDR1 is LGHNA, CDR2 YNFKEQ, per germline. The DNA for the CDR3 is TGTGCCAGCAGCCCGACACGGCCCCCCTACGAGCAGTACTTC. Translating gives CASSPTRPPYEQYF.

This clone was counted only a few times. The chain is built from TRBV7-6 and TRBJ2-7, with D perhaps TRBD1 (5 bases). The CDR3 runs to 14 residues. The germline V gene encodes CDR1 SGHVS and CDR2 FNYEAQ. V lost 1 base to trimming and J lost 3 bases, with 10 bases between them. The chain's CDR3 is CASSLEGDLYEQYF. The CDR3 DNA is TGTGCCAGCAGCTTAGAAGGGGATCTCTACGAGCAGTACTTC.

CDR3 nucleotides: TGTGCCTGGAACCCTAGTAGGACAGGGGCTAGGCAGCCCCAGCATTTT. Amino acids: CAWNPSRTGARQPQHF. The rearrangement links TRBV30 to TRBJ1-5; 9 bases match TRBD1. The CDR3 length is 16 residues. Germline trimming cut 4 bases from V and 7 bases from J; bases unmatched to any gene: 14. Germline V lookup: CDR1 GTSNPN, CDR2 SVGIG (reference sequence).

CDR3 residues: CASRLAGGPMWRSNQPQHF. The CDR3 coding sequence is TGTGCCAGTAGACTCGCGGGCGGCCCAATGTGGCGGAGCAATCAGCCCCAGCATTTT. The chain carries TRBV19 and TRBJ1-5; no reliable D call. Germline loops: CDR1 LNHDA, CDR2 SQIVND (reference sequence). The V end was cut by 6 bases, the J end by 1 base, with 25 bases between. CDR3 length: 19 amino acids. The full variable domain, with the rest looked up from reference TRBV19 and TRBJ1-5, is DGGITQSPKYLFRKEGQNVTLSCEQNLNHDAMYWYRQDPGQGLRLIYYSQIVNDFQKGDIAEGYSVSREKKESFPLTVTSAQKNPTAFYLCASRLAGGPMWRSNQPQHFGDGTRLSIL.

The chain employs TRBV9 and TRBJ2-5; 7 bases line up with TRBD2. Per the germline V gene, CDR1 is SGDLS and CDR2 is YYNGEE. The CDR3 extends over 15 amino acids. The V and J ends lost 0 bases and 5 bases, in that order; junction bases with no gene match: 7. The CDR3 region is CASSVAGGGWETQYF. DNA of the CDR3: TGTGCCAGCAGCGTAGCTGGGGGGGGTTGGGAGACCCAGTACTTC.

The rearrangement joins TRBV4-1 to TRBJ1-2; D unclear. The CDR3 covers 15 residues. The V end lost 0 bases, the J end lost 0 bases, and 8 bases lay between the germline ends. CDR1 is MGHRA and CDR2 is YSYEKL in the germline V gene. Here the CDR3 DNA reads TGCGCCAGCAGCCAAGATCCAACTTCTAACTATGGCTACACCTTC. This translates into CASSQDPTSNYGYTF.

J is TRBJ2-3 and V is TRBV27; 7 positions agree with TRBD2. The CDR3 sequence is 14 residues long. Unmatched junction bases numbered 3, after V lost 4 bases and J lost 2 bases. Per the germline V gene, CDR1 is MNHEY and CDR2 is SMNVEV (reference sequence). DNA of the CDR3: TGTGCCAGCAGTTCCACTAGCGCCACAGATACGCAGTATTTT. Protein sequence: CASSSTSATDTQYF.

The V call is TRBV4-2, the J call TRBJ1-1, with 7 bases fitting TRBD1. This CDR3 has 15 amino acids. The J segment lost 7 bases and the V segment lost 3 bases, leaving 11 bases of the junction unmatched. Germline values: CDR1 LGHNA, CDR2 YNFKEQ. The CDR3, as DNA: TGTGCCAGCAGCCACCCCAGACAGGGCGCGGGTGAAGCTTTCTTT. Residues: CASSHPRQGAGEAFF.

The CDR3 protein is CASSLGLAGNNEQFF. CDR3 DNA: TGTGCCAGCAGCTTAGGGCTAGCGGGGAACAATGAGCAGTTCTTC. The chain couples TRBV7-6 to TRBJ2-1; 9 bases agree with TRBD2. The V gene's germline CDR1 is SGHVS and CDR2 FNYEAQ. CDR3 length: 15 residues. V lost 1 base to trimming and J lost 5 bases; unmatched junction nucleotides: 3.

The chain couples TRBV7-2 to TRBJ1-5; D is unclear. The CDR3 extends over 12 amino acids. The germline V gene has CDR1 SGHTA and CDR2 FQGNSA. Deletions cut 2 bases from V and 6 bases from J, with 5 bases between. The CDR3 loop reads CASSLMSQPQHF. CDR3 DNA sequence: TGTGCCAGCAGCTTAATGAGTCAGCCCCAGCATTTT.

V is TRBV7-2 and J is TRBJ2-2, with TRBD2 matching 9 bases. J lost 7 bases, V lost 5 bases, and 5 bases had no gene match. CDR3 size: 14 residues. Germline V gives CDR1 SGHTA, CDR2 FQGNSA. CDR3 amino acids: CASSPGLANGELFF. CDR3 nucleotides: TGTGCCAGCAGCCCGGGACTAGCAAACGGGGAGCTGTTTTTT.